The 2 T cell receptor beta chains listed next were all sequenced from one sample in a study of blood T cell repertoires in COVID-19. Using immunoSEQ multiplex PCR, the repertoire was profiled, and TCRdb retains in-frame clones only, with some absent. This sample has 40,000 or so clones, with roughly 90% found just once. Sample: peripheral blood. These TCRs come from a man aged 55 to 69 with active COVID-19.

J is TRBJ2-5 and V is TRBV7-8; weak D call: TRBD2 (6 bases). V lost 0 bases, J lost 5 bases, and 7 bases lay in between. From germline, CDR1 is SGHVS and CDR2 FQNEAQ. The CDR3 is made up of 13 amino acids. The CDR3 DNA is TGTGCCAGCAGCTTAGCTGGGGGGGAGACCCAGTACTTC. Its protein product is CASSLAGGETQYF.

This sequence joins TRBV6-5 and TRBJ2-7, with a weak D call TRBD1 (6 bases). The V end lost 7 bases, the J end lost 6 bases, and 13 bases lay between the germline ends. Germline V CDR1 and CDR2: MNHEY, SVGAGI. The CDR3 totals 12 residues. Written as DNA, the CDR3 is TGTGCCAGCACCGGGATCAGGGGCGAGCAGTACTTC. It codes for CASTGIRGEQYF.